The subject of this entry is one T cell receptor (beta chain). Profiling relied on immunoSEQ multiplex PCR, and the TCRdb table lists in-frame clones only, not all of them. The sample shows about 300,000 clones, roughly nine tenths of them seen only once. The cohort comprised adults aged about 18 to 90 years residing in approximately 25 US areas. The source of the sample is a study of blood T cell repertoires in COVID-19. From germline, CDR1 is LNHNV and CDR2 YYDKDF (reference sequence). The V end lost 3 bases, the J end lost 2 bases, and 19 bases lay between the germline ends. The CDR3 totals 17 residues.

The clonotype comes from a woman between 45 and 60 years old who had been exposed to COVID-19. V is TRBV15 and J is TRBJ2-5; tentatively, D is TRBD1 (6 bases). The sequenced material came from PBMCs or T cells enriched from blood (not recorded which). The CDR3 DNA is TGTGCCACCAGCAGGGGACAACGACAGCGATCGCAAGAGACCCAGTACTTC. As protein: CATSRGQRQRSQETQYF.